One sample yielded the 19 T cell receptor beta chains listed below, sequenced in a study of CD8+ T cells in alopecia areata. Stated treatment: oral pan-JAK inhibitor, 5-10 mg twice daily. Sequencing templates came from extracted RNA that was reverse transcribed into cDNA. Using immunoSEQ multiplex PCR, the repertoire was profiled, and TCRdb retains in-frame clones only, with some absent. The table has about 100,000 clones, about 60% seen once. Sequenced material: CD8+ T cells sorted from blood, taken at approximately week 56, from a patient treated with tofacitinib. The receptors were sampled from a human donor with alopecia areata.

The chain has TRBV9 and TRBJ2-7; 10 nucleotides agree with TRBD2. The V and J ends lost 4 bases and 0 bases, in that order; junction bases with no gene match: 4. The germline gives CDR1 SGDLS, CDR2 YYNGEE. The CDR3 is 15 amino acids. This CDR3 reads CASSPLAGNSYEQYF. DNA for the CDR3: TGTGCCAGCAGCCCACTAGCGGGGAACTCCTACGAGCAGTACTTC. The full variable domain, with the rest looked up from reference TRBV9 and TRBJ2-7, is DSGVTQTPKHLITATGQRVTLRCSPRSGDLSVYWYQQSLDQGLQFLIQYYNGEERAKGNILERFSAQQFPDLHSELNLSSLELGDSALYFCASSPLAGNSYEQYFGPGTRLTVT.

The rearrangement links TRBV30 to TRBJ2-7; 7 bases fit TRBD2. The germline CDR1 and CDR2 sequences are GTSNPN and SVGIG (reference sequence). The J segment lost 3 bases and the V segment lost 5 bases, leaving 4 bases of the junction unmatched. CDR3 length: 12 residues. The CDR3 spells CAWSQRDYEQYF. CDR3 coding DNA: TGTGCCTGGTCTCAGCGGGACTACGAGCAGTACTTC.

This rearrangement joins TRBV6-5 to TRBJ1-2; tentatively, D is TRBD1 (5 bases). V lost 2 bases, J lost 10 bases, and 23 bases lay in between. CDR3 size: 16 residues. Germline V CDR1 and CDR2: MNHEY, SVGAGI. The CDR3 region is CASSYGGGSGRYSYTF. Written as DNA, the CDR3 is TGTGCCAGCAGTTACGGAGGTGGATCAGGGAGGTATTCCTACACCTTC.

The chain has TRBV27 and TRBJ1-6; D remains ambiguous. V was clipped by 5 bases and J by 0 bases, with 11 bases between them. The CDR3 is 16 amino acids. Looked up from germline, CDR1 is MNHEY and CDR2 is SMNVEV (reference sequence). CDR3 amino acids: CASSLRESSYNSPLHF. CDR3 DNA: TGTGCCAGCAGTCTCCGGGAGAGCTCCTATAATTCACCCCTCCACTTT.

The V gene is TRBV29-1, the J gene TRBJ2-5; TRBD1 matches at 8 bases. Unmatched junction bases numbered 11, after V lost 0 bases and J lost 11 bases. CDR1 and CDR2 from the germline V gene are SQVTM and ANQGSEA. The CDR3 has 14 residues. The CDR3 loop is CSVEDRGRGREQYF. The CDR3 nucleotides read TGCAGCGTTGAAGATCGCGGCAGGGGGCGTGAGCAGTACTTC.

The chain recombines TRBV29-1 with TRBJ2-7, with TRBD1 matching over 8 bases. The CDR3 length is 13 residues. With 7 bases clipped from V and 0 bases from J, the junction kept 5 bases outside the gene matches. CDR1 and CDR2 from the germline V gene are SQVTM and ANQGSEA. The CDR3 bases are TGCAGCGCCCGACAGGGGAACTCCTACGAGCAGTACTTC. It translates to CSARQGNSYEQYF.

The V gene is TRBV4-1, the J gene TRBJ2-1; D may correspond to TRBD1 or TRBD2 (5 bases each). With 3 bases removed from V and 9 bases from J, the gap between germline ends came to 12 bases. This CDR3 region has 13 residues. Germline V gene sequence: CDR1 MGHRA, CDR2 YSYEKL. CDR3 DNA sequence: TGCGCCAGCAGCCAGCAAGTTGGGGGTGAGCAGTTCTTC. Residues: CASSQQVGGEQFF.

The J gene is TRBJ1-2, the V gene TRBV10-3; no clear D gene. The germline V gene encodes CDR1 ENHRY and CDR2 SYGVKD. The V gene lost 10 bases and the J gene lost 1 base, with 10 bases spanning the gap. The CDR3 covers 12 residues. CDR3 residues: CATPGINYGYTF. The CDR3 DNA reads TGTGCCACCCCCGGTATTAACTATGGCTACACCTTC.

The chain combines TRBV25-1 with TRBJ1-4; D remains unclear. The CDR3 covers 14 residues. V lost 3 bases and J lost 0, with 5 bases in between. Germline CDR1 reads MGHDK; CDR2 reads SYGVNS. The CDR3: CASSDPSTNEKLFF. Here the CDR3 DNA reads TGTGCCAGCAGTGACCCCTCAACTAATGAAAAACTGTTTTTT.

The genes are TRBV4-2 and TRBJ1-1; tentatively, D is TRBD1 (5 bases). V was pared by 0 bases and J by 11 bases, with 22 bases between. Germline V gene sequence: CDR1 LGHNA, CDR2 YNFKEQ. This CDR3 is 16 amino acids long. The CDR3 reads CASSQETGGASGWAFF. The CDR3 DNA follows: TGTGCCAGCAGCCAAGAGACTGGCGGGGCCTCAGGGTGGGCTTTCTTT.

The chain combines TRBV13 with TRBJ1-1; D unresolved. The V gene lost 7 bases and the J gene lost 0 bases, with 6 bases spanning the gap. Per germline, CDR1 PRHDT and CDR2 FYEKMQ (reference sequence). The CDR3 runs 12 residues. The CDR3 sequence is CASKGMNTEAFF. The CDR3 region has the DNA TGTGCCAGCAAGGGAATGAACACTGAAGCTTTCTTT.

The chain couples TRBV7-9 to TRBJ1-1; 7 nucleotides align to TRBD1. V shed 0 bases and J 1 base; nucleotides not matched to a gene: 5. CDR1 is SEHNR and CDR2 is FQNEAQ in the germline V gene (reference sequence). The CDR3 covers 16 residues. Written as DNA, the CDR3 is TGTGCCAGCAGCTTAGCGGGGGGACAGAGGAACACTGAAGCTTTCTTT. Residues: CASSLAGGQRNTEAFF.

The V and J genes are TRBV6-5 and TRBJ1-1; TRBD1 agrees at 8 bases. The CDR3 covers 14 residues. After removal of 7 bases from V and 6 bases from J, the junction contained 10 bases not matched to a gene. Per the germline V gene, CDR1 is MNHEY and CDR2 is SVGAGI. In DNA form, the CDR3 reads TGTGCCAGCAATTTCGAACAGGGGGGACCTGAAGCTTTCTTT. It specifies CASNFEQGGPEAFF.

V is TRBV5-6 and J is TRBJ1-6, with D maybe TRBD1 (6 bases). The CDR3 spans 15 residues. In germline, CDR1 is SGHDT, CDR2 YYEEEE. With 4 bases removed from V and 7 bases from J, the gap between germline ends came to 15 bases. The CDR3 spells CASSLGTLMNSPLHF. CDR3 sequence (DNA): TGTGCCAGCAGCCTAGGGACACTAATGAATTCACCCCTCCACTTT.

This clone has a handful of counts. The chain employs TRBV7-8 and TRBJ2-5; no firm D call. V was cut by 10 bases and J by 4 bases, with 10 bases left in between. Germline V gene sequence: CDR1 SGHVS, CDR2 FQNEAQ. This CDR3 comprises 11 residues. CDR3 bases: TGTGCCACCACCTGGGGAGAGACCCAGTACTTC. The encoded protein is CATTWGETQYF.

The sample holds one count of this clone. The chain couples TRBV14 to TRBJ2-1; 15 bases line up with TRBD2. V lost 4 bases and J lost 9; bases outside the gene matches: 1. Germline V gene data show CDR1 as SGHDN and CDR2 as FVKESK. The CDR3 is made up of 14 amino acids. CDR3 in DNA: TGTGCCAGCAGCCCGGGACTAGCGGGGGGTGAGCAGTTCTTC. Its translation is CASSPGLAGGEQFF.

V usage is TRBV10-1 and J usage is TRBJ1-1, with D perhaps matching TRBD1 (6 bases). Per the germline V gene, CDR1 is WNHNN and CDR2 is SYGVQD (reference sequence). This CDR3 spans 14 amino acids. V lost 3 bases to trimming and J lost 12 bases, with 20 bases between them. CDR3 in amino acids: CASSEFGQPSRSFF. The CDR3 DNA reads as TGCGCCAGCAGTGAATTCGGACAGCCAAGCCGTTCTTTCTTT.

The chain combines TRBV7-2 with TRBJ2-2, with D hard to call. V shed 2 bases and J shed 5 bases, with 0 bases lying between them. The germline gives CDR1 SGHTA, CDR2 FQGNSA. This CDR3 contains 11 residues. The CDR3 sequence: CASSLTGELFF. In DNA, the CDR3 is TGTGCCAGCAGCTTAACCGGGGAGCTGTTTTTT.

V is TRBV27 and J is TRBJ2-5, with no clear D. The CDR3 extends over 14 amino acids. V was trimmed by 6 bases and J by 4 bases, leaving 15 bases between them. The germline gives CDR1 MNHEY, CDR2 SMNVEV (reference sequence). CDR3 residues: CASSFRPSRETQYF. DNA for the CDR3: TGTGCCAGCAGCTTTAGGCCCAGCCGAGAGACCCAGTACTTC.